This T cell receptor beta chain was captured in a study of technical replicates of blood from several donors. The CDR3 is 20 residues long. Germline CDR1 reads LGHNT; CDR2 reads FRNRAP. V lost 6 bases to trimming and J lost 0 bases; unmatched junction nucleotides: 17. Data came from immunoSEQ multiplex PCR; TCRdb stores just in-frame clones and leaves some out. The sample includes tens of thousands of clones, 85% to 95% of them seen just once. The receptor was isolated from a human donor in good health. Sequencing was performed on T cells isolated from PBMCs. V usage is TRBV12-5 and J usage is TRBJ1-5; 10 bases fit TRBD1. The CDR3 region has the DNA TGTGCTAGTGGCCGCGGGGACCTTAGGGACAGGGGATTTAGCAATCAGCCCCAGCATTTT. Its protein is CASGRGDLRDRGFSNQPQHF.